This T cell receptor beta chain comes out of a study of T-cell memory formation after mild COVID-19. This clonotype was counted a few times. No antigen is known for it. Broader study findings: Among clones peaking at day 37 in the second wave, SARS-CoV-2 specificity remained unconfirmed.

Germline CDR1 and CDR2: SGHRS and YFSETQ. This CDR3 comprises 13 residues. The J segment lost 6 bases and the V segment lost 4 bases, leaving 7 bases of the junction unmatched. TCRdb re-analysed the 5' RACE reads in MiXCR, keeping a single row per CDR3 protein. Of roughly 400,000 distinct CDR3 sequences in the sample, more than 15% were seen once. The sequenced sample consisted of PBMCs or a T cell subset sorted from them (not recorded which). The chain has TRBV5-1 and TRBJ2-7; 7 bases align to TRBD1. The sequence came from a man aged 18 to 30 who had mild COVID-19 (a few samples of this study predate the infection). Cell type and time point are not known. CDR3 region: CASSVRGYGEQYF. As DNA, the CDR3 is TGCGCCAGCAGCGTCAGGGGGTACGGCGAGCAGTACTTC.